The rows below give T cell receptor beta chains drawn from one sample of a study of cytomegalovirus exposure and HLA in healthy donors. The data were produced by immunoSEQ multiplex PCR, yet TCRdb's version contains in-frame clones alone and is incomplete. The table records about 60,000 clones, approximately 95% of them present only once. The sequencing input was PBMCs. The receptors were sampled from a young woman in good health and CMV-seronegative. CDR3s include the opening cysteine and the closing phenylalanine or tryptophan. D genes are given only for firm matches. Size is omitted from some rows. Given values are once, few, many or a class for expanded clones.

v_gene	abundance	d_gene	j_gene	CDR3nt	CDR3aa
TRBV7-2	.	.	TRBJ1-2	TGTGCCAGCAGTCCTTTCGGGGGGGAATATGGCTACACCTTC	CASSPFGGEYGYTF
TRBV19	.	TRBD1	TRBJ1-1	TGTGCCAGTAGGCCAGGGGGCCCGAACACTGAAGCTTTCTTT	CASRPGGPNTEAFF
TRBV27	.	.	TRBJ2-3	TGTGCCAGCAGTCCATGGACAACAGGGCTGGGGGCAGATACGCAGTATTTT	CASSPWTTGLGADTQYF
TRBV18	.	TRBD1	TRBJ2-5	TGTGCCAGCTCACTTGGGACAGGCGGAGAGACCCAGTACTTC	CASSLGTGGETQYF
TRBV25-1	.	.	TRBJ1-2	TGTGCCAGCAGTGAGGCTACAGGGCCCTATGGCTACACCTTC	CASSEATGPYGYTF
TRBV29-1	.	.	TRBJ1-2	TGCCCACTAAACCTACCGAGGACACGGGCAAACTATGGCTACACCTTC	CPLNLPRTRANYGYTF
TRBV2	once	TRBD1	TRBJ1-4	TGTGCCAGGGAGGACAGGCGAACTAATGAAAAACTGTTTTTT	CAREDRRTNEKLFF
TRBV20-1	.	.	TRBJ2-1	TGCAGTGCTAGAGTTATCAATGAGCAGTTCTTC	CSARVINEQFF
TRBV7-2	once	TRBD1	TRBJ1-2	TGTGCCTCCACAGGGGGACGCCTTTACTATGGCTACACCTTC	CASTGGRLYYGYTF
TRBV6-4	.	TRBD1	TRBJ1-4	TGTGCCAGCAGTCCCGCGACTGGACAGGGAGGAGTGGAAAAACTGTTTTTT	CASSPATGQGGVEKLFF
TRBV7-9	.	.	TRBJ1-1	TGTGCCAGCGAGGGGGTAGAGGTAGCTTTCTTT	CASEGVEVAFF
TRBV2	once	TRBD1	TRBJ2-3	TGTGCCAGTACGGGACAGGGACGTGCTAGCACAGATACGCAGTATTTT	CASTGQGRASTDTQYF
TRBV2	once	.	TRBJ2-1	TGTGCCAGCAGTGAAGAGGGCGGGGCATCCTACAATGAGCAGTTCTTC	CASSEEGGASYNEQFF
TRBV11-3	.	TRBD1	TRBJ1-3	TGTGCCAGCAGCACAATACAGGGGGACGGAAACACCATATATTTT	CASSTIQGDGNTIYF
TRBV4-3	.	TRBD2	TRBJ2-1	TGCGCCAGCAGCCAAGATTGGAGCGGGAGCTCCTACAATGAGCAGTTCTTC	CASSQDWSGSSYNEQFF
TRBV9	.	TRBD1	TRBJ1-1	TGTGCCAGCAGCGGGGGACAGCAAGAAGCTTTCTTT	CASSGGQQEAFF
TRBV6-1	.	.	TRBJ2-3	TGTGCCAGCAGTGATCGCAGAGGGACAGATACGCAGTATTTT	CASSDRRGTDTQYF
TRBV5-1	.	.	TRBJ2-2	TGCGCCAGCAGAGGGGGGGCCGGGGAGCTGTTTTTT	CASRGGAGELFF
TRBV5-4	.	TRBD2	TRBJ2-1	TGTGCCAGCAGCCGAGAGAGGACTAGCGGCTCCTACAATGAGCAGTTCTTC	CASSRERTSGSYNEQFF
TRBV10-3	.	.	TRBJ1-1	TGTGCCATCAGTGAGTGGGCACTGCTGGGTGAAGCTTTCTTT	CAISEWALLGEAFF
TRBV7-9	.	.	TRBJ2-1	TGTGCCAGCACCGGAACAGCATACAATGAGCAGTTCTTC	CASTGTAYNEQFF
TRBV4-1	.	TRBD2	TRBJ2-5	TGCGCCAGCAGCCAAGGCGGGGGGAACCAAGAGACCCAGTACTTC	CASSQGGGNQETQYF
TRBV5-1	.	TRBD1	TRBJ2-2	TGCGCCAGCAGCGCGGGACAGGGTAATATGGGGGAGCTGTTTTTT	CASSAGQGNMGELFF
TRBV7-9	.	.	TRBJ1-1	TGTGCCAGCAGCTTGCAGGGGAACACTGAAGCTTTCTTT	CASSLQGNTEAFF
TRBV2	.	.	TRBJ2-3	TGTGCCAGCAACCCGGGTTTAAGCACAGATACGCAGTATTTT	CASNPGLSTDTQYF
TRBV4-2	.	.	TRBJ1-1	TGTGCCAGCACCGGCGGGGGGCGTAACACTGAAGCTTTCTTT	CASTGGGRNTEAFF
TRBV18	.	.	TRBJ1-1	TGTGCCAGCTCACCGATGGGAGGGCGGGGAGGTGAAGCTTTCTTT	CASSPMGGRGGEAFF
TRBV4-2	.	TRBD1	TRBJ1-1	TGTGCCAGCAGCCAATTGGCCGGGACAGGGTTGGGTAGCACTGAAGCTTTCTTT	CASSQLAGTGLGSTEAFF
TRBV5-1	.	TRBD2	TRBJ2-3	TGCGCCAGCAGCTTTTTCCCTAGCGGGGGGATCACAGATACGCAGTATTTT	CASSFFPSGGITDTQYF